This TCR beta chain emerged from a study of cytomegalovirus exposure and HLA in healthy donors. General study points: Information on immune exposure was restricted to one variable (CMV serostatus).

Comments on this clone: Its antigen is undetermined.

The primer mix had 60 Vbeta and 13 Jbeta primers. Profiling relied on immunoSEQ multiplex PCR, and the TCRdb table lists in-frame clones only, not all of them. In the table there are around 97,000 clones, 60% to 85% of which are singletons. The CDR3 has 13 residues. V lost 0 bases, J lost 10 bases, and 13 bases lay in between. CDR1 SGDLS and CDR2 YYNGEE come from the germline V gene. The TCR comes from a man aged 50 to 60 in good health and CMV-seropositive. This chain uses TRBV9 with TRBJ1-1; no definite D call. Input material: PBMCs. CDR3 sequence (DNA): TGTGCCAGCAGCGTAGTAGGGCGGGGTTCAGCTTTCTTT. Its translation: CASSVVGRGSAFF.